The rows below give T cell receptor beta chains drawn from one sample of a study of T-cell memory formation after mild COVID-19. TCRdb processed the 5' RACE reads anew with MiXCR; each CDR3 protein has one entry. The sample includes under 600,000 distinct CDR3 sequences, about 20% of them seen just once. Material for sequencing was PBMCs or a T cell subset sorted from them (not recorded which). Every receptor here comes from an adult woman who had mild COVID-19 (a few samples of this study predate the infection). Cell type and time point are not known. Each CDR3 is given with its conserved first and last residue. The D gene is left open where the match is weak. The listing skips clone size in some rows; elsewhere it reads once, few, many or a size class.

TRBV29-1	many	TRBJ2-5	-	CSLAPLQQETQYF	TGCAGCCTTGCCCCATTACAGCAAGAGACCCAGTACTTC
TRBV24-1	few	TRBJ1-2	TRBD1	CATSDPGTGNDYGYTF	TGTGCCACCAGTGACCCCGGGACAGGGAACGACTATGGCTACACCTTC
TRBV10-3	few	TRBJ1-2	-	CAISDHRDGYTF	TGTGCCATCAGTGATCACAGGGACGGCTACACCTTC
TRBV7-6	-	TRBJ2-1	TRBD1	CASSLGGTGRQFF	TGTGCCAGCAGCTTAGGTGGGACAGGGAGGCAGTTCTTC
TRBV7-2	many	TRBJ1-1	-	CASSPGPNTEAFF	TGTGCCAGCAGTCCGGGACCTAACACTGAAGCTTTCTTT
TRBV2	-	TRBJ1-5	-	CASSALAVKQPQHF	TGTGCCAGCAGTGCACTGGCCGTTAAACAGCCCCAGCATTTT
TRBV7-3	few	TRBJ2-7	TRBD2	CASSSGLAGLSEQYF	TGTGCCAGCAGCTCGGGACTAGCGGGACTCAGCGAGCAGTACTTC
TRBV2	-	TRBJ2-7	-	CASSVTGHEQYF	TGTGCCAGCAGTGTCACGGGACACGAGCAGTACTTC
TRBV29-1	-	TRBJ2-7	-	CSVTPIGRGGVYEQYF	TGCAGCGTTACCCCGATTGGAAGGGGGGGGGTATACGAGCAGTACTTC
TRBV4-1	-	TRBJ2-7	-	CASSPSAPGELEYF	TGCGCCAGCAGCCCTAGCGCCCCAGGAGAGTTGGAGTACTTC
TRBV4-1	many	TRBJ2-2	TRBD1	CASSRDRSTGELFF	TGCGCCAGCAGCAGGGACAGGTCCACCGGGGAGCTGTTTTTT
TRBV7-8	few	TRBJ2-7	-	CASSAGGRYEQYF	TGTGCCAGCAGCGCCGGGGGCAGGTACGAGCAGTACTTC
TRBV7-2	-	TRBJ1-1	-	CASSLRFGVRRMNTEAFF	TGTGCCAGCAGCTTGAGGTTCGGCGTTAGGAGGATGAACACTGAAGCTTTCTTT
TRBV7-3	few	TRBJ2-2	TRBD2	CASSLDGLAGVTGELFF	TGTGCCAGCAGCTTAGATGGGCTAGCGGGTGTCACCGGGGAGCTGTTTTTT
TRBV18	-	TRBJ2-7	TRBD2	CASSPPGLAGPPYEQYF	TGTGCCAGCTCACCACCCGGGTTAGCGGGACCTCCCTACGAGCAGTACTTC
TRBV19	-	TRBJ2-7	-	CASTADHSYEQYF	TGTGCCAGTACCGCTGACCATTCCTACGAGCAGTACTTC
TRBV20-1	few	TRBJ2-7	-	CSASAPTKEQYF	TGCAGTGCCAGTGCCCCAACCAAGGAGCAGTACTTC
TRBV7-9	-	TRBJ2-3	TRBD1	CASSHTGGTDTQYF	TGTGCCAGCAGTCACACAGGGGGCACAGATACGCAGTATTTT
TRBV12-3/TRBV12-4	few	TRBJ1-1	TRBD1	CASSPPQGVREAFF	TGTGCCAGCAGCCCTCCGCAGGGGGTGCGTGAAGCTTTCTTT
TRBV10-3	few	TRBJ2-1	TRBD2	CAISKTSGDNEQFF	TGTGCCATCAGTAAAACTAGCGGAGACAATGAGCAGTTCTTC
TRBV7-9	-	TRBJ2-2	-	CASSLDGGAVTGELFF	TGTGCCAGCAGCTTGGACGGAGGGGCGGTCACCGGGGAGCTGTTTTTT
TRBV6-5	-	TRBJ2-7	TRBD2	CASTMTSGSSYEQYF	TGTGCCAGCACCATGACTAGCGGGAGCTCCTACGAGCAGTACTTC
TRBV12-3/TRBV12-4	few	TRBJ1-2	-	CASRSQGLRNYGYTF	TGTGCCAGCAGGTCTCAGGGGCTACGGAACTATGGCTACACCTTC
TRBV15	-	TRBJ1-4	-	CATSRDFGRGLFF	TGTGCCACCAGCAGAGACTTTGGGAGGGGACTGTTTTTT
TRBV13	-	TRBJ1-1	-	CASSLGDTYTEAFF	TGTGCCAGCAGCTTAGGCGACACTTACACTGAAGCTTTCTTT
TRBV3-1	few	TRBJ2-3	TRBD2	CASSIKRGPTDTQYF	TGTGCCAGCAGCATCAAGCGGGGCCCCACAGATACGCAGTATTTT
TRBV7-8	-	TRBJ2-1	-	CASNSVGNEQFF	TGTGCCAGCAACTCCGTAGGCAATGAGCAGTTCTTC
TRBV15	-	TRBJ1-2	-	CATSSGGAYGYTF	TGTGCCACCTCGTCGGGAGGGGCCTATGGCTACACCTTC
TRBV18	-	TRBJ2-7	TRBD1	CASSPRAGGPYEQYF	TGTGCCAGCTCACCACGGGCAGGGGGTCCCTACGAGCAGTACTTC
TRBV25-1	few	TRBJ2-7	TRBD2	CASSGLGGLPYEQYF	TGTGCCAGCAGTGGCCTGGGGGGGTTGCCCTACGAGCAGTACTTC
TRBV29-1	-	TRBJ2-1	-	CSVDGQVSDEQFF	TGCAGCGTTGATGGGCAGGTTAGCGATGAGCAGTTCTTC
TRBV7-8	-	TRBJ2-3	TRBD2	CASGLGRASDTQYF	TGTGCCAGCGGGCTCGGGAGGGCCTCGGATACGCAGTATTTT
TRBV5-5	few	TRBJ2-7	TRBD2	CASSLRTGTSLNEQYF	TGTGCCAGCAGCTTAAGGACCGGGACTAGTCTCAACGAGCAGTACTTC
TRBV7-3	few	TRBJ2-3	-	CASSSVGGRDTQYF	TGTGCCAGCAGCTCCGTCGGGGGCCGAGATACGCAGTATTTT
TRBV15	-	TRBJ2-4	TRBD2	CATSAALAGGTENIQYF	TGTGCCACCAGCGCCGCACTAGCGGGGGGGACGGAAAACATTCAGTACTTC
TRBV7-8	few	TRBJ2-6	TRBD1	CASSSPTGGSGANVLTF	TGTGCCAGCAGCTCACCTACAGGGGGCTCTGGGGCCAACGTCCTGACTTTC
TRBV20-1	few	TRBJ2-4	-	CSSQQGGNIQYF	TGCAGTTCTCAACAGGGCGGGAACATTCAGTACTTC
TRBV6-5	-	TRBJ1-2	-	CASSYGDRNVYGYTF	TGTGCCAGCAGTTACGGGGACCGAAACGTCTATGGCTACACCTTC
TRBV12-3/TRBV12-4	few	TRBJ1-3	-	CASSFYGTGNTIYF	TGTGCCAGCAGTTTTTACGGGACTGGAAACACCATATATTTT
TRBV6-2/TRBV6-3	-	TRBJ2-7	TRBD1	CASIRDRGYEQYF	TGTGCCAGCATTAGGGACAGGGGCTACGAGCAGTACTTC
TRBV5-6	-	TRBJ2-7	-	CASSFQREILYF	TGTGCCAGCAGCTTTCAACGGGAGATTCTGTACTTC
TRBV20-1	-	TRBJ1-6	-	CSARGGLSLHF	TGCAGTGCTAGAGGGGGGCTATCCCTCCACTTT
TRBV11-2	-	TRBJ1-1	-	CASTLSRTGAEAFF	TGTGCCAGCACCCTTAGCCGCACGGGTGCTGAAGCTTTCTTT
TRBV2	-	TRBJ2-3	TRBD2	CASRNLLAGRTDTQYF	TGTGCCAGCAGAAACTTACTAGCGGGGCGCACAGATACGCAGTATTTT
TRBV3-1	-	TRBJ2-3	-	CASSGGVDTQYF	TGTGCCAGTAGCGGAGGGGTAGATACGCAGTATTTT
TRBV7-9	many	TRBJ2-7	-	CASSLVSGEQYF	TGTGCCAGCAGCTTAGTGTCCGGCGAGCAGTACTTC
TRBV20-1	-	TRBJ2-1	TRBD2	CSARKRRLAVSSYNEQFF	TGCAGTGCTAGGAAGCGTCGACTAGCGGTGAGCTCCTACAATGAGCAGTTCTTC
TRBV11-2	few	TRBJ2-1	-	CASSHSGISPYNEQFF	TGTGCCAGCAGCCATTCTGGGATCTCACCATACAATGAGCAGTTCTTC
TRBV7-2	few	TRBJ2-1	-	CASSWLIGGGSSYNEQFF	TGTGCCAGCAGCTGGTTGATCGGGGGCGGGAGCTCCTACAATGAGCAGTTCTTC
TRBV5-1	-	TRBJ2-7	-	CASSVIGLEQYF	TGCGCCAGCAGCGTGATAGGACTCGAGCAGTACTTC
TRBV6-5	few	TRBJ2-7	TRBD2	CASSDDSGSYEQYF	TGTGCCAGCAGTGACGATAGCGGGAGTTACGAGCAGTACTTC